What follows are 12 T cell receptor beta chains derived from one specimen sequenced in a study of breast tumors, draining lymph nodes, adjacent tissues. Axillary draining lymph nodes of breast cancer patients supplied the node samples. A single record per CDR3 protein comes from TCRdb applying MiXCR to the multiplex PCR reads. The profile shows about 200,000 distinct CDR3 sequences, roughly a third of them singletons. The material sequenced was axillary lymph node tissue. The receptors come from a female donor with breast cancer. Some clones in this sample may be carry-over from other donors' samples.

This clonotype was picked up a small number of times. The chain links TRBV5-8 to TRBJ2-3; a weak D match, TRBD1 (7 bases). From germline, CDR1 is SGHTS and CDR2 YDEGEE. This CDR3 comprises 16 residues. Between the trimmed V and J ends, which lost 3 bases and 1 base, there was a span of 15 bases. The CDR3 here is CASSSGGQLRTDTQYF. CDR3 sequence (DNA): TGTGCCAGCAGCTCAGGGGGGCAGCTGCGCACAGATACGCAGTATTTT.

This chain joins TRBV28 and TRBJ1-2; D call uncertain. Trimming left V 5 bases short and J 2 bases short, with 9 bases between. The germline V gene encodes CDR1 MDHEN and CDR2 SYDVKM. The CDR3 is 13 residues long. The CDR3 coding sequence is TGTGCCAGCAGTGAAGGATTCAACTATGGCTACACCTTC. As protein: CASSEGFNYGYTF.

This clonotype showed up many times. The V call is TRBV7-6, the J call TRBJ2-1, with D perhaps matching TRBD2 (7 bases). V lost 4 bases to trimming and J lost 6 bases, with 13 bases between them. The CDR3 runs to 14 residues. Germline CDR1 SGHVS, CDR2 FNYEAQ. CDR3 loop: CASSYGGGPNEQFF. As DNA, the CDR3 is TGTGCCAGCAGCTATGGGGGGGGCCCCAATGAGCAGTTCTTC.

This clonotype has a count of ten or more. This chain joins TRBV9 and TRBJ1-2, with 8 bases fitting TRBD1. V dropped 0 bases and J dropped 4; count of bases not matched to a gene: 14. CDR3 length equals 18 residues. In germline, CDR1 is SGDLS, CDR2 YYNGEE. CDR3 sequence (DNA): TGTGCCAGCAGCGTAGAGGACAGGGCCGCCGTCGGCGCCTATGGCTACACCTTC. Protein product: CASSVEDRAAVGAYGYTF. The variable domain in full, completed from reference TRBV9 and TRBJ1-2, reads DSGVTQTPKHLITATGQRVTLRCSPRSGDLSVYWYQQSLDQGLQFLIQYYNGEERAKGNILERFSAQQFPDLHSELNLSSLELGDSALYFCASSVEDRAAVGAYGYTFGSGTRLTVV.

In this sample, this clonotype turned up many times. This sequence joins TRBV12-3 or TRBV12-4 and TRBJ1-2; TRBD1 matches 7 bases. The CDR3 contains 14 residues. With V trimmed by 3 bases and J by 4 bases, 5 bases remained unmatched. The CDR3 here is CASSLEGGPYGYTF. CDR3 bases: TGTGCCAGCAGTTTGGAAGGGGGCCCCTATGGCTACACCTTC.

Ten or more counts support this clonotype. This chain links TRBV20-1 with TRBJ2-1; D is uncertain. The V gene's germline CDR1 is DFQATT and CDR2 SNEGSKA (reference sequence). V lost 7 bases to trimming and J lost 8 bases, with 15 bases between them. The CDR3 has 12 amino acids. CDR3 sequence: CSVPWLLDEQFF. CDR3 nucleotide sequence: TGCAGTGTCCCCTGGCTGTTGGATGAGCAGTTCTTC.

This clonotype was picked up many times. The chain combines TRBV12-3 or TRBV12-4 with TRBJ2-7; D call uncertain. Trimming took off 3 bases at V and 8 bases at J, with 11 bases between the two ends. The CDR3 is 12 amino acids. CDR3 residues: CASSFAIDQQYF. The CDR3 region has the DNA TGTGCCAGCAGTTTCGCTATAGACCAGCAGTACTTC.

This clonotype was found many times. The genes are TRBV10-1 and TRBJ1-4; D is uncertain. V was trimmed by 7 bases and J by 8 bases, leaving 14 bases between them. Germline V gene lookup returns CDR1 WNHNN and CDR2 SYGVQD (reference sequence). This CDR3 region has 13 residues. CDR3 bases: TGCGCCAGCACCGAGGGAAGAGGAGAAAAACTGTTTTTT. This codes for CASTEGRGEKLFF.

This clonotype was picked up one time. This sequence joins TRBV12-3 or TRBV12-4 and TRBJ1-5; D ambiguous. The CDR3 totals 19 residues. Trimming shortened V by 4 bases and J by 5 bases, and 27 bases separated the two germline ends. CDR3 sequence reads: CASSSYRTSGSDEHQPQHF. The CDR3 nucleotides read TGTGCCAGCAGTTCATACCGGACTAGCGGGAGTGATGAGCATCAGCCCCAGCATTTT.

V and J are TRBV20-1 and TRBJ2-6; the D call may be TRBD1 or TRBD2 (5 bases each). CDR3 length: 17 amino acids. The germline gives CDR1 DFQATT, CDR2 SNEGSKA (reference sequence). In nucleotides, the CDR3 is TGCAGCGCAATAGGACCCCAGGGACCTGGGGGGGCCAACGTCCTGACTTTC. Protein product: CSAIGPQGPGGANVLTF.

This clonotype was detected ten times or more. V is TRBV2 and J is TRBJ2-7, with TRBD1 matching 10 bases. With V trimmed by 5 bases and J by 7 bases, 8 bases remained unmatched. This CDR3 is built from 14 residues. Germline V gives CDR1 SNHLY, CDR2 FYNNEI. The CDR3 sequence: CASSRQGQGYEQYF. The CDR3 DNA is TGTGCCAGCAGTCGCCAGGGACAGGGGTATGAGCAGTACTTC. The entire variable domain, with the rest obtained from reference TRBV2 and TRBJ2-7, is as follows: EPEVTQTPSHQVTQMGQEVILRCVPISNHLYFYWYRQILGQKVEFLVSFYNNEISEKSEIFDDQFSVERPDGSNFTLKIRSTKLEDSAMYFCASSRQGQGYEQYFGPGTRLTVT.

The chain uses TRBV5-1 and TRBJ2-1; tentative D call: TRBD2 (6 bases). Trimming removed 7 bases at V and 2 bases at J, with 13 bases between. The CDR3 runs to 14 residues. Germline values: CDR1 SGHRS, CDR2 YFSETQ. CDR3 region: CASHAGNTYNEQFF. CDR3 bases: TGCGCCAGCCATGCGGGGAATACCTACAATGAGCAGTTCTTC.